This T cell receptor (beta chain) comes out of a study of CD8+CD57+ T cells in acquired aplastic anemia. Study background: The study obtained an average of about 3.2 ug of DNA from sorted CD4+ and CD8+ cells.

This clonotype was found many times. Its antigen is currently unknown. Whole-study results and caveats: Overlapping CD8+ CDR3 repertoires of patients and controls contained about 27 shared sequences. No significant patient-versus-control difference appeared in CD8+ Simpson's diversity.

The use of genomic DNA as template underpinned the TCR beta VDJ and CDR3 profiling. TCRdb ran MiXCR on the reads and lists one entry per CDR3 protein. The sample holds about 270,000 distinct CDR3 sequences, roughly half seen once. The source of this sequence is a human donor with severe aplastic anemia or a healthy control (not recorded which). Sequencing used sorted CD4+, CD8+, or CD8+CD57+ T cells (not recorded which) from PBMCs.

DNA for the CDR3: TGTGCCTGGAGTGTATCAGGGCAGGTTAATTCACCCCTCCACTTT. Encoded protein: CAWSVSGQVNSPLHF. The J gene is TRBJ1-6, the V gene TRBV30, with a tentative D call TRBD1 (5 bases). Per germline, CDR1 GTSNPN and CDR2 SVGIG (reference sequence). This CDR3 comprises 15 residues. V lost 0 bases and J 6 bases, leaving 12 bases between the germline ends.